This TCR beta chain was recovered during a study of CD8 T cells in ankylosing spondylitis. TCRdb redid the calling of the 5' RACE reads with MiXCR, one entry per CDR3 protein. Among approximately 300,000 distinct CDR3 sequences listed, around 8% were seen once. Findings and caveats of the study: In ankylosing spondylitis blood, a motif of roughly 8 highly homologous TCR beta variants appeared characteristic.

This clonotype showed up just a few times. Antigen: not known. Trimming removed 4 bases at V and 4 bases at J, with 14 bases between. Per the germline V gene, CDR1 is SGHRS and CDR2 is YFSETQ. The CDR3 runs 14 residues. This clonotype was obtained from a male donor with ankylosing spondylitis. The sample taken for sequencing was blood, either unsorted or a sorted T cell fraction (not recorded which). This chain uses TRBV5-1 with TRBJ1-2, with D hard to call. CDR3 in DNA: TGCGCCAGCAGCGACACAGCGGTGGGCTATGGCTACACCTTC. Its protein product is CASSDTAVGYGYTF.